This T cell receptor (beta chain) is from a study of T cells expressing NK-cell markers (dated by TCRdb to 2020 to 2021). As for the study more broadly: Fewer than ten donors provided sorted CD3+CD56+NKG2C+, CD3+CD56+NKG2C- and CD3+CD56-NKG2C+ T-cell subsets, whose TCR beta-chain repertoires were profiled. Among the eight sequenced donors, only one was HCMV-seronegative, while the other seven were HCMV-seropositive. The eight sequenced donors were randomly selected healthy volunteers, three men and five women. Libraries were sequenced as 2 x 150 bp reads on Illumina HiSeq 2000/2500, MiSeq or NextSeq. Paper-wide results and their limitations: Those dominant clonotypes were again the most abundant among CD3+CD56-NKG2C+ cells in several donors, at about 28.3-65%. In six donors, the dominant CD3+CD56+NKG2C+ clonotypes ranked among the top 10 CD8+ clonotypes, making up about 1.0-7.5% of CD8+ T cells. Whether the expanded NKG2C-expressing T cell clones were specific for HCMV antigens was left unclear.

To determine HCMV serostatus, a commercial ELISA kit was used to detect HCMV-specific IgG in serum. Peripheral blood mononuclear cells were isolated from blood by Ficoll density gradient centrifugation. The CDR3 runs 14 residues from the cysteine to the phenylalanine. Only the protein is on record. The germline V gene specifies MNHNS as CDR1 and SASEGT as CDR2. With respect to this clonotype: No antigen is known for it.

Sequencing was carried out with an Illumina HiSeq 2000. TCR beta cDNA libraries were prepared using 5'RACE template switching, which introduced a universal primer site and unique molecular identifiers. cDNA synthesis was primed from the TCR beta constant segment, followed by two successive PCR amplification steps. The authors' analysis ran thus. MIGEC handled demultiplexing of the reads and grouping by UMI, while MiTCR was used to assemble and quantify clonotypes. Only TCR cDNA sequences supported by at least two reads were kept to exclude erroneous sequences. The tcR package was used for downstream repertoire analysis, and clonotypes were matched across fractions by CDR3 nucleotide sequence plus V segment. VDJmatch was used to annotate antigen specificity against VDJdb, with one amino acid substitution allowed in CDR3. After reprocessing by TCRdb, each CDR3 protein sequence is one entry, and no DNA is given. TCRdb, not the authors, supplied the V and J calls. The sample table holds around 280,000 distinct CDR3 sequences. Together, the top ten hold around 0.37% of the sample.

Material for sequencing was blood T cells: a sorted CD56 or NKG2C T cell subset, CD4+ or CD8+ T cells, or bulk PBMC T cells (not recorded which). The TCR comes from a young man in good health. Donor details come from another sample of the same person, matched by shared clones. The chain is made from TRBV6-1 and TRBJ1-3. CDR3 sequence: CASSRTVSGNTIYF.